This T cell receptor (beta chain) appears in the sequencing data of a study of cytomegalovirus exposure and HLA in healthy donors. The V and J ends lost 3 bases and 5 bases, in that order; junction bases with no gene match: 4. Germline CDR1 and CDR2: MNHEY and SVGAGI. This CDR3 comprises 14 residues. PCR used 60 Vbeta primers and 13 Jbeta primers. Some clones are missing from TCRdb's copy, which holds only in-frame ones; the method was immunoSEQ multiplex PCR. The data show some 77,000 clones, 70% to 80% seen once. The sequence derives from a man aged 25-40 years in good health and CMV-seronegative. This chain joins TRBV6-5 and TRBJ1-1; 9 bases align to TRBD1. Material for sequencing was PBMCs. The CDR3 sequence: CASSYDRGVTEAFF. In DNA form, the CDR3 reads TGTGCCAGCAGTTATGACAGGGGGGTGACTGAAGCTTTCTTT.